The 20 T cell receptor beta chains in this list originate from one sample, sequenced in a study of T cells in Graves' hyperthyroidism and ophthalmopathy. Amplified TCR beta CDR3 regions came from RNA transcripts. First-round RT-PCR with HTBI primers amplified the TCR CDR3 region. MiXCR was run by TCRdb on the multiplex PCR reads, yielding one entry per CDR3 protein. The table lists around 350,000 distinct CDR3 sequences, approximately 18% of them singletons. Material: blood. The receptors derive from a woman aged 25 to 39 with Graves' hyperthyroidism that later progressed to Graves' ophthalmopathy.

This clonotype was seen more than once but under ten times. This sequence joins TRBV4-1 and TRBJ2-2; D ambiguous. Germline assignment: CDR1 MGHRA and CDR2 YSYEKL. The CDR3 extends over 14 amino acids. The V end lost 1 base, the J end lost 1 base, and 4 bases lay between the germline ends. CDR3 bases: TGCGCCAGCAGCCAAGGAAAGAACACCGGGGAGCTGTTTTTT. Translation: CASSQGKNTGELFF.

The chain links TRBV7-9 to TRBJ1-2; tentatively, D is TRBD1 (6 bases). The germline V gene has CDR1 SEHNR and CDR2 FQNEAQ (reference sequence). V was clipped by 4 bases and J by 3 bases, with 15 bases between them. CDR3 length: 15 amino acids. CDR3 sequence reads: CASSSGATGDYGYTF. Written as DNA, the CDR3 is TGTGCCAGCAGCTCGGGGGCCACCGGGGACTATGGCTACACCTTC.

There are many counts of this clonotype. CDR3 residues: CASSPRGQGSPTDTQYF. The CDR3 DNA follows: TGTGCCAGCAGCCCCCGGGGACAGGGCAGCCCCACAGATACGCAGTATTTT. The chain recombines TRBV7-9 with TRBJ2-3, with 9 bases aligning to TRBD1. Per germline, CDR1 SEHNR and CDR2 FQNEAQ (reference sequence). There are 17 residues in the CDR3. J gave up 2 bases and V 5 bases, and 11 bases lay outside the gene matches. The variable domain in full, with the rest retrieved from reference TRBV7-9 and TRBJ2-3, is DTGVSQNPRHKITKRGQNVTFRCDPISEHNRLYWYRQTLGQGPEFLTYFQNEAQLEKSRLLSDRFSAERPKGSFSTLEIQRTEQGDSAMYLCASSPRGQGSPTDTQYFGPGTRLTVL.

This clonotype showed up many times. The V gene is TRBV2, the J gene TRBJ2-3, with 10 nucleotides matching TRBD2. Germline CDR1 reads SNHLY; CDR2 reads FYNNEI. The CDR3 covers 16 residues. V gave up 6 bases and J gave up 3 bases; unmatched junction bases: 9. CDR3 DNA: TGTGCCAGCAGAACTAGCGGGGACCTCATGACAGATACGCAGTATTTT. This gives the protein CASRTSGDLMTDTQYF.

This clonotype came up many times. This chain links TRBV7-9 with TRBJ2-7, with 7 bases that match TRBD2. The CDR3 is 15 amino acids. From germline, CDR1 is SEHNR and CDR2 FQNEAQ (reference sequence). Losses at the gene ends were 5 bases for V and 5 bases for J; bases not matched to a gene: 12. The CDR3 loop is CASSLTRTRGHEQYF. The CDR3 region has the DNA TGTGCCAGCAGCCTGACAAGGACTAGAGGCCACGAGCAGTACTTC.

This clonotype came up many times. In nucleotides, the CDR3 is TGTGCCAGCAGTCACCCGCGGGACAGCAATCAGCCCCAGCATTTT. It translates to CASSHPRDSNQPQHF. The chain is built from TRBV28 and TRBJ1-5; D possibly corresponds to TRBD1 (5 bases). The CDR3 covers 15 residues. Germline V CDR1 and CDR2: MDHEN, SYDVKM. Trimming removed 5 bases from V and 1 base from J, with 12 bases in between.

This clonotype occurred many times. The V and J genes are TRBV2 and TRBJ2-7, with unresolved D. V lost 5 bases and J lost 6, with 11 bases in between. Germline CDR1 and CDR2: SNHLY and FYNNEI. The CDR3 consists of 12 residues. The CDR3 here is CASSYYEFEQYF. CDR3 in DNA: TGTGCCAGCAGTTATTATGAGTTCGAGCAGTACTTC.

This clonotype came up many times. The CDR3 loop is CSAISGRGTDTQYF. CDR3 coding DNA: TGCAGTGCCATTAGCGGGAGGGGCACAGATACGCAGTATTTT. The genes are TRBV20-1 and TRBJ2-3; 11 bases align to TRBD2. V was pared by 6 bases and J by 1 base, with 3 bases of the junction left unmatched. Germline V gene sequence: CDR1 DFQATT, CDR2 SNEGSKA (reference sequence). This CDR3 region has 14 residues.

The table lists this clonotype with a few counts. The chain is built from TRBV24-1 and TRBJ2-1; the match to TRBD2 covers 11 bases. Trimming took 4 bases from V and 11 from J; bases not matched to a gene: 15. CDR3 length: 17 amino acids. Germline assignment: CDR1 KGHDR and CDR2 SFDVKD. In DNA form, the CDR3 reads TGTGCCACCAGTGACCTATCTAGCGGGGGGCCGAGAGGTCAGCAGTTCTTC. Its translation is CATSDLSSGGPRGQQFF.

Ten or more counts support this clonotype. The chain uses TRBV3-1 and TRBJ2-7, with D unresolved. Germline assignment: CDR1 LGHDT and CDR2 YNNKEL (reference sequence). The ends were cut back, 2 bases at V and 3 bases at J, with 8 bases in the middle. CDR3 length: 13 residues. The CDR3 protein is CASSQTNSYEQYF. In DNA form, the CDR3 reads TGTGCCAGCAGCCAAACCAACAGCTACGAGCAGTACTTC.

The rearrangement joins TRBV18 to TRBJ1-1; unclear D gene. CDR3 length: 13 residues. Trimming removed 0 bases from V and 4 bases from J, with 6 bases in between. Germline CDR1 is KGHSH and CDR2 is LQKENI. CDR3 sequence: CASSPPTPTEAFF. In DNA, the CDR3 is TGTGCCAGCTCACCACCGACACCCACTGAAGCTTTCTTT.

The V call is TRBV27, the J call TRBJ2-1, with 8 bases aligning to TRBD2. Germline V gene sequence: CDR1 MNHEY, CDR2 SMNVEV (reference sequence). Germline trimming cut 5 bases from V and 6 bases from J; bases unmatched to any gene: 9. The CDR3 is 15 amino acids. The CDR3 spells CASSLRGLGVNEQFF. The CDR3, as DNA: TGTGCCAGCAGTCTAAGGGGACTAGGTGTCAATGAGCAGTTCTTC.

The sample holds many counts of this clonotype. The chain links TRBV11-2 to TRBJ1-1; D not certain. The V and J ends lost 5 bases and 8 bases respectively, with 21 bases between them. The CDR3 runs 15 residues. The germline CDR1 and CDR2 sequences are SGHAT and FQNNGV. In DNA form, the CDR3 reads TGTGCCAGCAGCGCCGCGTTGGGGTTCGATACCGAAGCTTTCTTT. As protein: CASSAALGFDTEAFF.

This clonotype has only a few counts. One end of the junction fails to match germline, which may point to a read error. The CDR3 loop reads CASSFLGNRFDF. Written as DNA, the CDR3 is TGTGCCAGCAGCTTTTTGGGGAACAGGTTCGACTTC. The V and J genes are TRBV7-2 and TRBJ2-5, with D perhaps matching TRBD1 (5 bases). Per germline, CDR1 SGHTA and CDR2 FQGNSA. The CDR3 loop spans 12 amino acids.

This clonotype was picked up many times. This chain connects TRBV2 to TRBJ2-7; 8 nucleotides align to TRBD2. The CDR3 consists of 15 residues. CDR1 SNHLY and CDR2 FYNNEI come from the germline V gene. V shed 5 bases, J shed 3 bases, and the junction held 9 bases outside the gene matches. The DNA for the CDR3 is TGTGCCAGCAGTCCCCCGAGCGGGAGAGGCTACGAGCAGTACTTC. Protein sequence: CASSPPSGRGYEQYF.

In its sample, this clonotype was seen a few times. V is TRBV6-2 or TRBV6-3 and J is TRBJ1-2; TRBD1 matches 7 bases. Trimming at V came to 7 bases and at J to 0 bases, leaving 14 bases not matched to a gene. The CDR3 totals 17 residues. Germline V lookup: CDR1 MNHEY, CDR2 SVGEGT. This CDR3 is CASIDPGQSNTNYGYTF. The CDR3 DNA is TGTGCCAGCATCGATCCGGGACAGAGCAATACTAACTATGGCTACACCTTC.

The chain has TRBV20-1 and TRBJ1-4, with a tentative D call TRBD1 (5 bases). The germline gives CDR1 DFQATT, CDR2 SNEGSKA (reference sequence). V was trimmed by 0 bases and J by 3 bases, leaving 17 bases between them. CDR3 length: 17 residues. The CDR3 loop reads CSARDFGGGQPNEKLFF. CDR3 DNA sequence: TGCAGTGCTAGAGATTTCGGGGGGGGTCAGCCTAATGAAAAACTGTTTTTT.

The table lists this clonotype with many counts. CDR3 region: CASKGFLAGGSPGTGELFF. The CDR3 bases are TGTGCCAGCAAGGGATTCCTAGCGGGAGGGTCCCCGGGAACCGGGGAGCTGTTTTTT. The V gene is TRBV28, the J gene TRBJ2-2, with 12 bases that match TRBD2. From germline, CDR1 is MDHEN and CDR2 SYDVKM. This CDR3 has 19 amino acids. V shed 7 bases and J 5 bases; nucleotides not matched to a gene: 17. Together with reference TRBV28 and TRBJ2-2, the CDR3 gives the full variable domain: DVKVTQSSRYLVKRTGEKVFLECVQDMDHENMFWYRQDPGLGLRLIYFSYDVKMKEKGDIPEGYSVSREKKERFSLILESASTNQTSMYLCASKGFLAGGSPGTGELFFGEGSRLTVL.

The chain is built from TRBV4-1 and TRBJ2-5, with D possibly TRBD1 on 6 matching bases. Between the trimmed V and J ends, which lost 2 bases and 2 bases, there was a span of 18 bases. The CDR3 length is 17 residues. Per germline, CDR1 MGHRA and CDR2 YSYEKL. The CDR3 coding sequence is TGCGCCAGCAGCCAAAAAAAGTTAACAGGGAAGCAAGAGACCCAGTACTTC. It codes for CASSQKKLTGKQETQYF.

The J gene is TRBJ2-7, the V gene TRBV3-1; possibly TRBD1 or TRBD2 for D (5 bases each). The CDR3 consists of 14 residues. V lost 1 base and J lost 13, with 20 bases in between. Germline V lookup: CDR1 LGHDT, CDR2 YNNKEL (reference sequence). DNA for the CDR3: TGTGCCAGCAGCCAAGGTCTGGGGGACCCTCGACCATACTTC. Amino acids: CASSQGLGDPRPYF.